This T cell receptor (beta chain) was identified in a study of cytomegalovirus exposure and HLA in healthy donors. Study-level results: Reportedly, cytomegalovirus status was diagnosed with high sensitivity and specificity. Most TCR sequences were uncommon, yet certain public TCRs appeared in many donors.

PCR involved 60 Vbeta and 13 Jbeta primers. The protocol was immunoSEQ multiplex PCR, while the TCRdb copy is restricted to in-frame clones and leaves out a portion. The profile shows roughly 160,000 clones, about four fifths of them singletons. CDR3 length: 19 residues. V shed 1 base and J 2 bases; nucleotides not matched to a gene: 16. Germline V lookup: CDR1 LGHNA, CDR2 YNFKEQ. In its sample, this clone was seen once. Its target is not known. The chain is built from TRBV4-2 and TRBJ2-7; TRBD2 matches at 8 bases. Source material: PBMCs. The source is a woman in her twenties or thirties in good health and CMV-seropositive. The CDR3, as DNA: TGTGCCAGCAGCCAAGGTATAAGGTGGCGGGGGGACCAACCCTACGAGCAGTACTTC. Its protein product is CASSQGIRWRGDQPYEQYF.